This T cell receptor (beta chain) derives from a study of blood T cell repertoires in COVID-19. Background on the study: Samples taken during acute and convalescent COVID-19 were collected in the United States, Italy and Spain. T cells, B-cell-depleted T cells, or PBMCs supplied cDNA or gDNA.

About this clone itself: Other nucleotide sequences from this sample produce the same CDR3.

There are 17 residues in the CDR3. CDR1 SGHAT and CDR2 FQNNGV come from the germline V gene. The germline V and J ends were trimmed by 5 bases and 2 bases, with 21 bases remaining between them. Source study methods: The authors estimated nucleated cell counts from reference gene primer amplification. The assay was immunoSEQ multiplex PCR, and TCRdb's table has in-frame clones only and misses some. The V and J calls and clone size were taken over from that table, and D and trimming were inferred from the DNA. Here the sample spans around 70,000 clones, more than 85% being singletons. The V and J genes are TRBV11-2 and TRBJ2-5; D may be TRBD2 (7 bases). The receptor was isolated from a man in his fifties or sixties with acute or convalescent COVID-19. The specimen was peripheral blood. For the CDR3, the DNA is TGTGCCAGCAGCCCCCGCCCCGCGGGGGCGATACAAGAGACCCAGTACTTC. This codes for CASSPRPAGAIQETQYF.